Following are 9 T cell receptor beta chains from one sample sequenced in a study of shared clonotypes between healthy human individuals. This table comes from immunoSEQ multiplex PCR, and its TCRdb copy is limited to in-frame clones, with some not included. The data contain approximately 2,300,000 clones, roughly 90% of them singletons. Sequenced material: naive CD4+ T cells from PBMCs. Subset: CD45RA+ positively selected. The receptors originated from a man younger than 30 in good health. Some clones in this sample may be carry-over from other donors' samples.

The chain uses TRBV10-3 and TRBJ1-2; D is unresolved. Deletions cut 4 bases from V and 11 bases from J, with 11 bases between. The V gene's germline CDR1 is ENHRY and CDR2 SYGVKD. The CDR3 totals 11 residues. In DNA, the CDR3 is TGTGCCATCAGTGGCTTCCAAAGGTACACCTTC. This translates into CAISGFQRYTF.

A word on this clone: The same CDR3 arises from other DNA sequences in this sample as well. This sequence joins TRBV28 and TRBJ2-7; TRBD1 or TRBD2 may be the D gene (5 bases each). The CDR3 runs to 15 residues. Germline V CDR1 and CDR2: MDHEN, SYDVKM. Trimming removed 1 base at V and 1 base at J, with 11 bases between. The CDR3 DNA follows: TGTGCCAGCAGTTTATCCGGGGCACCGTCCTACGAGCAGTACTTC. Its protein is CASSLSGAPSYEQYF.

The CDR3 region has the DNA TGTGCCAGCAGCTTAGGACAGGGGACAAACATTCAGTACTTC. It specifies CASSLGQGTNIQYF. This chain connects TRBV7-2 to TRBJ2-4; TRBD1 matches 8 bases. Trimming cost V 1 base and J 6 bases; bases outside gene matches: 2. The CDR3 runs 14 residues. Looked up from germline, CDR1 is SGHTA and CDR2 is FQGNSA.

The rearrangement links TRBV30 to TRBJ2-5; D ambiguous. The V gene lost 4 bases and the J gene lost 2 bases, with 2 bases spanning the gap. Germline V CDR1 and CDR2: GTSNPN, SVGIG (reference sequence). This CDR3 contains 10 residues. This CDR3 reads CAWKQETQYF. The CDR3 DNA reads TGTGCCTGGAAACAAGAGACCCAGTACTTC.

The CDR3: CASSRTGRSSGANVLTF. The CDR3 DNA reads TGTGCCAGCAGCCGGACAGGGCGGAGCTCTGGGGCCAACGTCCTGACTTTC. The V and J genes are TRBV7-9 and TRBJ2-6; 8 bases are a match to TRBD1. This CDR3 comprises 17 residues. V shed 5 bases, J shed 0 bases, and the junction held 6 bases outside the gene matches. Germline V gene lookup returns CDR1 SEHNR and CDR2 FQNEAQ (reference sequence).

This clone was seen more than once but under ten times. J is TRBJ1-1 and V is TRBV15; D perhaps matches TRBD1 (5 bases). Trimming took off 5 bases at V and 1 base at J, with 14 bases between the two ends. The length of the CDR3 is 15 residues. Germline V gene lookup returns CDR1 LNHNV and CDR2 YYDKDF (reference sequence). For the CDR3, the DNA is TGTGCCACCAGCGAATACACAGGCAGGAACACTGAAGCTTTCTTT. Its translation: CATSEYTGRNTEAFF.

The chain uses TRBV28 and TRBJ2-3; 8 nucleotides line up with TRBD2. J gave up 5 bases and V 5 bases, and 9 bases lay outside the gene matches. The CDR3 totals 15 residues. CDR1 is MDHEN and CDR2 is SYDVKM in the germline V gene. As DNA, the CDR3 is TGTGCCAGCAGTCGGCTAGCGGGCAATAGAGATACGCAGTATTTT. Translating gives CASSRLAGNRDTQYF.

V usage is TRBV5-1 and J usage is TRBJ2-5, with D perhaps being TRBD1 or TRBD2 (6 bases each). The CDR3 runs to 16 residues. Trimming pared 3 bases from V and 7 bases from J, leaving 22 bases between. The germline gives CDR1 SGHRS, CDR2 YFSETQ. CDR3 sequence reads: CASSSAVQGRLGTQYF. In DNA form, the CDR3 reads TGCGCCAGCAGCTCCGCTGTCCAGGGGAGGTTAGGGACCCAGTACTTC.

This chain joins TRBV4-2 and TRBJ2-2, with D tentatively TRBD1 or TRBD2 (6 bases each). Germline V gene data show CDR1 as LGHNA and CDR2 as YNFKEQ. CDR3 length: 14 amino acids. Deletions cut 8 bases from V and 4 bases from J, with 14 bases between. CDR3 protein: CASRRDTVTGELFF. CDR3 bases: TGTGCCAGCCGGAGGGACACCGTCACCGGGGAGCTGTTTTTT.